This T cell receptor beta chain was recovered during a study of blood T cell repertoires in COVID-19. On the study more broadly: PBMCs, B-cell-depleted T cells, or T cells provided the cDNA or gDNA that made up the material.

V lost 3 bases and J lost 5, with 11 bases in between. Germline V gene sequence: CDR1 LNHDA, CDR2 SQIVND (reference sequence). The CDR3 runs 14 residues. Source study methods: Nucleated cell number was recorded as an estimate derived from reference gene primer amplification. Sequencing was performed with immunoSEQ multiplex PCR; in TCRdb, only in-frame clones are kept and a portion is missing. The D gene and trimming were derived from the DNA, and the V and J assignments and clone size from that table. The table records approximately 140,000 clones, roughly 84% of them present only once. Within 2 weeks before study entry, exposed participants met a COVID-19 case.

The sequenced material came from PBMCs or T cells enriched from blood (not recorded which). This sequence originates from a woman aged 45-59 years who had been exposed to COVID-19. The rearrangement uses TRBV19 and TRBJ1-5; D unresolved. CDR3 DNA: TGTGCCAGTAGTATCCCCCGGTCGGATCAGCCCCAGCATTTT. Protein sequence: CASSIPRSDQPQHF.